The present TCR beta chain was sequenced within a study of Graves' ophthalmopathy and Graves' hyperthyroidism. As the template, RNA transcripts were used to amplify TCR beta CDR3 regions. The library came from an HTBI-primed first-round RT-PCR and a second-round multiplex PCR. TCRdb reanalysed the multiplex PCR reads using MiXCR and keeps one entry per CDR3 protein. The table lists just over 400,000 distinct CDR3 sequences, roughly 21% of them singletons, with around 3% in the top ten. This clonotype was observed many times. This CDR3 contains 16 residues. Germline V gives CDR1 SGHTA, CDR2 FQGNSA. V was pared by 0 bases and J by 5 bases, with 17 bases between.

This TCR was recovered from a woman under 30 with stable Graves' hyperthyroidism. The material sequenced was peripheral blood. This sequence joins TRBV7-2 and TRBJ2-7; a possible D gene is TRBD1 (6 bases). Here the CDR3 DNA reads TGTGCCAGCAGCTTAGCAGGCAGGGGATTCGCTCACGAGCAGTACTTC. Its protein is CASSLAGRGFAHEQYF.